A selection of T cell receptor beta chains follows, all from one sample in a study of shared clonotypes between healthy human individuals. The protocol was immunoSEQ multiplex PCR, while the TCRdb copy is restricted to in-frame clones and leaves out a portion. The table has roughly 1,600,000 clones, 98% to 99% seen once. The sample taken for sequencing was naive CD4+ T cells sorted from blood. The source is a man younger than 45 in good health. Both conserved end residues are part of each CDR3. The D gene is left open where the match is weak. The size field is filled for only some rows; it gives once, few, many or a size class.

size | J | D | V | DNA | CDR3
once | TRBJ2-7 | NA | TRBV6-5 | TGTGCCAGCAGGAGTTACGAGCAGTACTTC | CASRSYEQYF
NA | TRBJ1-1 | NA | TRBV7-6 | TGTGCCAGCAGCTTGGACCTGCGGACTGAAGCTTTCTTT | CASSLDLRTEAFF
NA | TRBJ2-7 | TRBD1 | TRBV7-6 | TGTGCCAGCAGCTCACCCCCTCGACAGGGAAATCCCATTCATACCCCGGGGGAGCAGTACTTC | CASSSPPRQGNPIHTPGEQYF
once | TRBJ2-1 | TRBD2 | TRBV5-1 | TGCGCCAGCAGCTTAGCGGGATCAAGATACAATGAGCAGTTCTTC | CASSLAGSRYNEQFF
NA | TRBJ2-5 | TRBD2 | TRBV5-1 | TGCGCCAGCAGCTTGGGACGACTAGCGGCTCAAGAGACCCAGTACTTC | CASSLGRLAAQETQYF
NA | TRBJ1-1 | NA | TRBV5-1 | TGCGCCAGCAGCTTGGCGTCGGGGTCGAACACTGAAGCTTTCTTT | CASSLASGSNTEAFF
NA | TRBJ2-3 | NA | TRBV19 | TGTGCCAGTAGTACCATGACGCCAAGGGAATCGCAGTATTTT | CASSTMTPRESQYF
NA | TRBJ2-1 | NA | TRBV14 | TGTGCCAGCCGCCGGGGCGGGAATAGAATGAATGAGCAGTTCTTC | CASRRGGNRMNEQFF
NA | TRBJ1-3 | NA | TRBV15 | TGTGCCACTGCGAAGGGGCAGGGGTTGATTAATGGAAACACCATATATTTT | CATAKGQGLINGNTIYF
once | TRBJ2-2 | TRBD2 | TRBV30 | TGTGCCTGGAAAGGGCTAGCGGGGATCACCGGGGAGCTGTTTTTT | CAWKGLAGITGELFF
NA | TRBJ2-2 | NA | TRBV9 | TGTGCCAGCAGCGCTCTGAGGGGGACCGGGGAGCTGTTTTTT | CASSALRGTGELFF
NA | TRBJ1-4 | NA | TRBV18 | TGTGCCAGCTCACCAAAGGAAAAACTGTTTTTT | CASSPKEKLFF
once | TRBJ2-3 | TRBD2 | TRBV18 | TGTGCCAGCTCACGCGCAGGACTAGCGGGAGGGAGCACAGATACGCAGTATTTT | CASSRAGLAGGSTDTQYF
NA | TRBJ2-1 | TRBD2 | TRBV13 | TGTGCCAGCAGCCCAAGAGGACTAGCCGGCAATGAGCAGTTCTTC | CASSPRGLAGNEQFF
NA | TRBJ1-1 | NA | TRBV28 | TGTGCCAGCAGTCCCTACAGGGCGAAGGGTGAAGCTTTCTTT | CASSPYRAKGEAFF
NA | TRBJ2-5 | TRBD2 | TRBV6-1 | TGTGCCAGCAGTGGACTAGCGGGAGGTGGAGAGACCCAGTACTTC | CASSGLAGGGETQYF
NA | TRBJ1-1 | NA | TRBV4-1 | TGCGCCAGCAGCCAAGGGAAGCTCCACGCGGGTTTTAACACTGAAGCTTTCTTT | CASSQGKLHAGFNTEAFF
NA | TRBJ2-7 | NA | TRBV18 | TGTGCCAGCTCACCACCAGGCAGCCGATCCTACGAGCAGTACTTC | CASSPPGSRSYEQYF
NA | TRBJ1-5 | NA | TRBV5-4 | TGTGCCAGCAGCTGGGTAGGGGAGAGGCCCCAGCATTTT | CASSWVGERPQHF
NA | TRBJ2-7 | TRBD1 | TRBV30 | TGTGCCTGGGACAGGGGGTGGAACTCCTACGAGCAGTACTTC | CAWDRGWNSYEQYF
NA | TRBJ1-3 | NA | TRBV6-5 | TGTGCCAGCAGTGTAAGGGCTGGAAACACCATATATTTT | CASSVRAGNTIYF
NA | TRBJ2-7 | NA | TRBV5-3 | TGTGCCAGACTACCCCCACCGGGAGCTGCCTACGAGCAGTACTTC | CARLPPPGAAYEQYF
NA | TRBJ2-1 | NA | TRBV5-4 | TGTGCCAGCAGCCGGGACTGGGGGTTTATCGGGCAGTTCTTC | CASSRDWGFIGQFF
NA | TRBJ1-2 | NA | TRBV6-1 | TGTGCCAGCAGTGAAAACAGGGCTTTTGGCTACACCTTC | CASSENRAFGYTF
NA | TRBJ2-1 | TRBD2 | TRBV14 | TGTGCCAGCAGCCAAATGGGTAGCGGGAGGCGCGAGCAGTTCTTC | CASSQMGSGRREQFF
NA | TRBJ2-7 | TRBD2 | TRBV5-1 | TGCGCCAGCAGCACTGGACTAGCGGTGGGCGAGCAGTACTTC | CASSTGLAVGEQYF
NA | TRBJ1-5 | NA | TRBV6-5 | TGTGCCAGCGGTTGGGCCTACAATCAGCCCCAGCATTTT | CASGWAYNQPQHF
NA | TRBJ1-2 | NA | TRBV19 | TGTGCCAGTAGCTCTTTAGGGGGAGGCTATGGCTACACCTTC | CASSSLGGGYGYTF
NA | TRBJ2-3 | TRBD2 | TRBV19 | TGTGCCAGTAGTAGACGAGGCCAGCGGGAGGTGAAGAGGAGCACAGATACGCAGTATTTT | CASSRRGQREVKRSTDTQYF
NA | TRBJ2-1 | TRBD2 | TRBV7-8 | TGTGCCAGCAGCCCGGCGGGGCTAGCGGGGGTTGCCCCCTCCTACAATGAGCAGTTCTTC | CASSPAGLAGVAPSYNEQFF
once | TRBJ1-1 | NA | TRBV15 | TGTGCCACCAGCATCACCCGCAGGGGTGGGTTGACTGAAGCTTTCTTT | CATSITRRGGLTEAFF
NA | TRBJ2-1 | NA | TRBV5-1 | TGCGCCAGCAGCTATGGGGGATACAATGAGCAGTTCTTC | CASSYGGYNEQFF
NA | TRBJ2-7 | TRBD1 | TRBV7-9 | TGTGCCAGCAGTGGTCGGACAGGGGCCTACGAGCAGTACTTC | CASSGRTGAYEQYF
NA | TRBJ2-2 | NA | TRBV9 | TGTGCCAGCAGCGTAGCGTCGGGGGCCGGGGAGCTGTTTTTT | CASSVASGAGELFF
NA | TRBJ2-6 | NA | TRBV30 | TGTGCCTGGAGTGGTCCCAACAAGGGCCGGGACCCAAACTCTGGGGCCAACGTCCTGACTTTC | CAWSGPNKGRDPNSGANVLTF
NA | TRBJ2-5 | TRBD2 | TRBV9 | TGTGCCAGCAGCGTAGCGGGAGGAGAGACCCAGTACTTC | CASSVAGGETQYF
once | TRBJ1-2 | NA | TRBV7-9 | TGTGCCAGCAGCGGTCCCGGGGGGTCTATTTCGGACTATGGCTACACCTTC | CASSGPGGSISDYGYTF
NA | TRBJ1-2 | TRBD1 | TRBV6-6 | TGTGCCAGCAGAGAGCGACAGGGAAGCAACTATGGCTACACCTTC | CASRERQGSNYGYTF
NA | TRBJ2-7 | NA | TRBV18 | TGTGCCAGCTCACCACTTTTCGGTCAGGTAACCTACGAGCAGTACTTC | CASSPLFGQVTYEQYF
NA | TRBJ2-7 | NA | TRBV5-1 | TGCGCCAGCAGCTTGGACACCCGGGGTTACGAGCAGTACTTC | CASSLDTRGYEQYF
NA | TRBJ2-1 | TRBD2 | TRBV27 | TGTGCCAGCACCTGGGGACCCGCTAGCGGCCGCAATGAGCAGTTCTTC | CASTWGPASGRNEQFF
once | TRBJ2-1 | NA | TRBV19 | TGTGCCAGTAGTATAGTAGGGGTCAACAATGAGCAGTTCTTC | CASSIVGVNNEQFF
NA | TRBJ2-5 | NA | TRBV6-5 | TGTGCCAGCAGGACGCTGCCCCTCGACAGCGAGACCCAGTACTTC | CASRTLPLDSETQYF
NA | TRBJ1-4 | NA | TRBV30 | TGTGCCTGGAGTAAAAAGGCAACTAATGAAAAACTGTTTTTT | CAWSKKATNEKLFF
NA | TRBJ1-2 | NA | TRBV4-3 | TGCGCCAGCAGCTCCCGGGGAGGAGCGGGGCTCGACTATGGCTACACCTTC | CASSSRGGAGLDYGYTF
NA | TRBJ2-1 | NA | TRBV9 | TGTGCCAGCAGCCCCGTGGGCAGGGTGGTTGAGCAGTTCTTC | CASSPVGRVVEQFF
NA | TRBJ2-7 | NA | TRBV28 | TGTGCCAGCAGTTTGAGTGCCCTATCGAACGAGCAGTACTTC | CASSLSALSNEQYF
NA | TRBJ2-2 | NA | TRBV27 | TGTGCCAGCAGTTTACCGAATACCGGGGAGCTGTTTTTT | CASSLPNTGELFF
NA | TRBJ1-1 | TRBD1 | TRBV7-6 | TGTGCCAGCAGCTCACGACCCGGGACAGGGCGCACTGAAGCTTTCTTT | CASSSRPGTGRTEAFF
NA | TRBJ2-2 | NA | TRBV29-1 | TGCAGCGTTGTGGGGAAAGTGGGCACCGGGGAGCTGTTTTTT | CSVVGKVGTGELFF
NA | TRBJ2-3 | NA | TRBV7-3 | TGTGCCAGCAGCTTAGCGATTTCAGATACGCAGTATTTT | CASSLAISDTQYF
NA | TRBJ2-2 | NA | TRBV14 | TGTGCCAGCAGCCAAGTTATCAGTTTCGGGGAGCTGTTTTTT | CASSQVISFGELFF
once | TRBJ2-3 | NA | TRBV5-4 | TGTGCCAGCAGCTTGGCTGGGGGCATGACAGATACGCAGTATTTT | CASSLAGGMTDTQYF
NA | TRBJ2-5 | TRBD1 | TRBV7-8 | TGTGCCAGCAGCCCCCCAGGGGGACAGGGGGCGTTAGAGACCCAGTACTTC | CASSPPGGQGALETQYF
NA | TRBJ2-7 | NA | TRBV29-1 | TGCAGCGTTGACGAGGGGTTGGGCTACAAGCAGTACTTC | CSVDEGLGYKQYF
once | TRBJ1-2 | NA | TRBV2 | TGTGCCAGCAGCCCAGACCTCGACGCAGTGTATGGCTACACCTTC | CASSPDLDAVYGYTF
NA | TRBJ2-7 | TRBD1 | TRBV7-2 | TGTGCCAGCAGCCGAAGACCGGGACAGATCTACGAGCAGTACTTC | CASSRRPGQIYEQYF
NA | TRBJ2-1 | NA | TRBV10-3 | TGTGCCATCAGTCCCGGGGGGCTATATGAGCAGTTCTTC | CAISPGGLYEQFF
NA | TRBJ2-1 | TRBD2 | TRBV7-2 | TGTGCCAGCAGCGGCACTAGCGTATCCTACAATGAGCAGTTCTTC | CASSGTSVSYNEQFF
NA | TRBJ1-1 | NA | TRBV28 | TGTGCCAGCACTCGAATTGAAGCTTTCTTT | CASTRIEAFF